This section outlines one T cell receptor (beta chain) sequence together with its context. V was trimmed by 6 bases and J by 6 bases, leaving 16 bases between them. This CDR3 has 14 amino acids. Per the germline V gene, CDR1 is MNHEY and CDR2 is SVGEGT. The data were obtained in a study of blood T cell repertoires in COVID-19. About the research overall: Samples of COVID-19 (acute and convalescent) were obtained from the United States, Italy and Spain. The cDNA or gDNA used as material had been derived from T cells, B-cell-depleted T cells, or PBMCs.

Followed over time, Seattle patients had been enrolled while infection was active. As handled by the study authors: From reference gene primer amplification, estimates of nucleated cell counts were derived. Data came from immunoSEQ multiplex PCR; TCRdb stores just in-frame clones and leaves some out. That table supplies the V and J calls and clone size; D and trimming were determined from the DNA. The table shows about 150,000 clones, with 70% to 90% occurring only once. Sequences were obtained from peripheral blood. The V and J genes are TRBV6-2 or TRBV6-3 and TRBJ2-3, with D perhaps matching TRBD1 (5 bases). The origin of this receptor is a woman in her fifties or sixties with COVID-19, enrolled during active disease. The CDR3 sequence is CASSPGGAEDTQYF. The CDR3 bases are TGTGCCAGCAGCCCAGGTGGGGCGGAGGATACGCAGTATTTT.